The 2 T cell receptor beta chains listed next were all sequenced from one sample in a study of shared clonotypes between healthy human individuals. Sequencing was performed with immunoSEQ multiplex PCR; in TCRdb, only in-frame clones are kept and a portion is missing. The sample includes millions of clones, about 95% of them seen just once. Positively selected for CCR7, the CD45RO-negative cells used as naive CD8 cells excluded terminally differentiated effector memory CD45RA+ cells. The sample consisted of naive CD8+ T cells sorted from blood. The source of these receptors is a man between 18 and 29 years old in good health.

The chain uses TRBV5-6 and TRBJ1-1, with a tentative D call TRBD1 (5 bases). V was shortened by 4 bases and J by 6 bases, with 16 bases between the two germline ends. The germline gives CDR1 SGHDT, CDR2 YYEEEE. This CDR3 has 14 residues. CDR3 bases: TGTGCCAGCAGCCCGGTCAGGCAGGGCCCTGAAGCTTTCTTT. It specifies CASSPVRQGPEAFF.

V and J are TRBV20-1 and TRBJ1-1; the D is unclear. The germline V and J ends were trimmed by 6 bases and 10 bases, with 6 bases remaining between them. Germline values: CDR1 DFQATT, CDR2 SNEGSKA (reference sequence). The CDR3 consists of 8 residues. CDR3 DNA: TGCAGTGCCCCGGGAGCTTTCTTT. This translates into CSAPGAFF.